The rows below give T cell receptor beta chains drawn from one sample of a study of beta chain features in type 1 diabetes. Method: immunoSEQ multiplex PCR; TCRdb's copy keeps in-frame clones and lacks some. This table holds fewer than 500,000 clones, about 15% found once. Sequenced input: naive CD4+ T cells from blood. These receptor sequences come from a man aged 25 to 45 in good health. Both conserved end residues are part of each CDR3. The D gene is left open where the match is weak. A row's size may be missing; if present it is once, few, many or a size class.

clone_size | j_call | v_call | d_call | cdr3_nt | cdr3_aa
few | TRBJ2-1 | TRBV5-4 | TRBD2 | TGTGCCAGCGCCAGCGGGAGAGGGACCTACAATGAGCAGTTCTTC | CASASGRGTYNEQFF
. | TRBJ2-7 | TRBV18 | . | TGTGCCAGCTCACCGTCCAGGACCTACTCCTACGAGCAGTACTTC | CASSPSRTYSYEQYF
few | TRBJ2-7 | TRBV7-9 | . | TGTGCCAGCAGCTTGCAAGCCGGGCTCTTAGGAGCCAGTAAGTTCTTC | CASSLQAGLLGASKFF
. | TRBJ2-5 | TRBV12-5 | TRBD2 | TGTGCTAGTGGTTGGACTAGCGGGGGAAGGGAGACCCAGTACTTC | CASGWTSGGRETQYF
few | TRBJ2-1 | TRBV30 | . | TGTGCCTGGACGGTGAAATTGGGGACATACAATGAGCAGTTCTTC | CAWTVKLGTYNEQFF
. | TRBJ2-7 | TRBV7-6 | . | TGTGCCAGCAGCTTAGCGCTATCCTCGTCCTACGAGCAGTACTTC | CASSLALSSSYEQYF
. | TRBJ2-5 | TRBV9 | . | TGTGCCAGCAGCGTTGGAGGGGGCCTTGGGGAGACCCAGTACTTC | CASSVGGGLGETQYF
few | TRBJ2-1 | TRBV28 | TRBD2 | TGTGCCAGCCAAACTAGCGGGGGAAGCAATGAGCAGTTCTTC | CASQTSGGSNEQFF
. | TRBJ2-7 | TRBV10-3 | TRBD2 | TGTGCCATCAGTGCTATACTAGCGGGGGCTTCCTACGAGCAGTACTTC | CAISAILAGASYEQYF
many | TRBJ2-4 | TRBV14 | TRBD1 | TGTGCCAGCAGCCGTGACAGGGGGCATGACATTCAGTACTTC | CASSRDRGHDIQYF
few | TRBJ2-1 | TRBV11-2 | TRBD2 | TGTGCCAGCAGCCCGTTAGCGGGAGGGACTTACAATGAGCAGTTCTTC | CASSPLAGGTYNEQFF
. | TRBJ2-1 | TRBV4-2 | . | TGTGCCAGCAGCTCGCCGGCCAATGAGCAGTTCTTC | CASSSPANEQFF
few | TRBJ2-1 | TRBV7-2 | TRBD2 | TGTGCCAGCAGCATAAGCGGGGGGGACAATGAGCAGTTCTTC | CASSISGGDNEQFF
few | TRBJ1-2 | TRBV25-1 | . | TGTGCCAGCAGTGTAGGTGGGGGCTACACCTTC | CASSVGGGYTF
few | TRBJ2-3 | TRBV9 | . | TGTGCCAGCAGCGTAGTTTTCGGGGCAGATACGCAGTATTTT | CASSVVFGADTQYF
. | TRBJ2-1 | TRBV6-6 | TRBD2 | TGTGCCAGCAGTTACTCGACTAGCGGGGCTGCGCAGTTCTTC | CASSYSTSGAAQFF